These 23 T cell receptor beta chains came from one sample sequenced in a study of shared clonotypes between healthy human individuals (TCRdb year 2020). Libraries came from the immunoSEQ multiplex PCR assay. The clones in this table, taken by TCRdb from immuneACCESS, are in-frame only. Not every clone is retained; where verified, under half of the shortfall comes from an unresolved V gene, and the cause of the rest is unknown. The sample table records about 2 million clones; roughly 95% of these occur just once. The ten largest account for around 0.13% of the sample. The specimen sequenced was naive CD4+ T cells sorted from blood. The sample's cell subset or site label, decoded: CD45RA+ positively selected. These receptors were taken from a man between 18 and 29 years old in good health.

The CDR3 is CASSLGDSFSSYEQYF. CDR3 in DNA: TGCGCCAGCAGCTTGGGGGACAGTTTTTCCTCCTACGAGCAGTACTTC. The chain has TRBV5-1 and TRBJ2-7, with 7 bases aligning to TRBD1. The CDR3 loop spans 16 amino acids. Trimming cost V 0 bases and J 0 bases; bases outside gene matches: 6. Per germline, CDR1 SGHRS and CDR2 YFSETQ.

This chain links TRBV2 with TRBJ1-1, with 11 positions matching TRBD1. The trim removed 6 bases at V and 0 bases at J, leaving 6 bases unmatched. CDR1 and CDR2 (germline): SNHLY, FYNNEI. CDR3 size: 16 residues. CDR3 in amino acids: CASRVGTGGVNTEAFF. The CDR3 DNA is TGTGCCAGCAGAGTTGGGACAGGGGGAGTGAACACTGAAGCTTTCTTT.

This chain joins TRBV2 and TRBJ2-1; no clear D. V was clipped by 4 bases and J by 9 bases, with 10 bases between them. The CDR3 is 12 residues long. Germline CDR1 SNHLY, CDR2 FYNNEI. CDR3 residues: CASSGTSSEQFF. The CDR3 nucleotides read TGTGCCAGCAGTGGTACAAGTAGTGAGCAGTTCTTC.

About this clone: A read error may account for a junction end that differs from germline. This specimen includes other DNA sequences encoding the same CDR3. The chain combines TRBV30 with TRBJ2-7; D may correspond to TRBD1 or TRBD2 (5 bases each). Germline V gene data show CDR1 as GTSNPN and CDR2 as SVGIG (reference sequence). The CDR3 runs to 13 residues. The CDR3 protein is CAWTTGRPYEQYF. In DNA form, the CDR3 reads TGTGCCTGGACGACGGGACGGCCCTACGAGCAATACTTC.

V usage is TRBV10-2 and J usage is TRBJ1-4; D is unclear. In germline, CDR1 is WSHSY, CDR2 SAAADI. The length of the CDR3 is 15 residues. Trimming removed 4 bases at V and 4 bases at J, with 13 bases between. The CDR3 loop reads CASSVGSLGNEKLFF. In nucleotides, the CDR3 is TGCGCCAGCAGTGTGGGCTCGCTCGGTAATGAAAAACTGTTTTTT.

This chain uses TRBV10-2 with TRBJ2-7, with D tentatively TRBD1 or TRBD2 (5 bases each). CDR1 and CDR2 from the germline V gene are WSHSY and SAAADI. V lost 7 bases and J lost 2, with 6 bases in between. The CDR3 is made up of 11 amino acids. Written as DNA, the CDR3 is TGCGCCAGCATGGGGGCCTACGAGCAGTACTTC. It translates to CASMGAYEQYF.

This chain joins TRBV18 and TRBJ1-4, with TRBD1 as a possible D gene (5 bases). The CDR3 spans 18 residues. Germline-derived CDR1 and CDR2 are KGHSH and LQKENI. V was trimmed by 0 bases and J by 0 bases, leaving 14 bases between them. CDR3 sequence: CASSPPNRGGTTNEKLFF. CDR3 coding DNA: TGTGCCAGCTCACCACCGAATAGGGGAGGGACAACTAATGAAAAACTGTTTTTT.

This clone showed up just a few times. This sample includes further DNA sequences coding for the same CDR3. The rearrangement links TRBV10-3 to TRBJ1-1; maybe TRBD1 (6 bases). The germline CDR1 and CDR2 sequences are ENHRY and SYGVKD. Trimming stripped 3 bases from V and 1 base from J, with 6 bases between. The CDR3 totals 13 residues. CDR3 sequence reads: CAISDRGNTEAFF. For the CDR3, the DNA is TGTGCCATCAGTGACAGGGGGAACACTGAAGCTTTCTTT.

In DNA form, the CDR3 reads TGTGCCAGCAGCTCCTGGGACAGCCAGTTCTCCTACGAGCAGTACTTC. It is translated as CASSSWDSQFSYEQYF. The J gene is TRBJ2-7, the V gene TRBV5-8; TRBD1 aligns across 7 bases. The CDR3 loop spans 16 amino acids. V gave up 3 bases and J gave up 0 bases; unmatched junction bases: 9. From germline, CDR1 is SGHTS and CDR2 YDEGEE.

This chain uses TRBV15 with TRBJ1-4; no clear D. This CDR3 region has 16 residues. Germline V gene data show CDR1 as LNHNV and CDR2 as YYDKDF (reference sequence). V shed 9 bases and J shed 0 bases, with 17 bases lying between them. The CDR3 protein is CATKVGLGATNEKLFF. In DNA form, the CDR3 reads TGTGCCACGAAAGTGGGGTTAGGAGCAACTAATGAAAAACTGTTTTTT.

This clone was seen once. The chain recombines TRBV4-1 with TRBJ2-7, with 12 bases lining up with TRBD2. Germline CDR1 reads MGHRA; CDR2 reads YSYEKL. The CDR3 runs 15 residues. Trimming cost V 5 bases and J 3 bases; bases outside gene matches: 5. In DNA form, the CDR3 reads TGCGCCAGCAGCAGTGGGACTAGCGGGCTCTACGAGCAGTACTTC. This codes for CASSSGTSGLYEQYF.

The chain uses TRBV6-5 and TRBJ2-7; D is unclear. The CDR3 is 15 amino acids. Germline V gives CDR1 MNHEY, CDR2 SVGAGI. With 2 bases removed from V and 0 bases from J, the gap between germline ends came to 11 bases. The CDR3 protein is CASSYVRSSSYEQYF. CDR3 coding DNA: TGTGCCAGCAGTTACGTGAGGTCAAGCTCCTACGAGCAGTACTTC.

The chain combines TRBV7-3 with TRBJ2-2; D may be TRBD2 (6 bases). This CDR3 contains 14 residues. V dropped 2 bases and J dropped 5 bases, with 9 bases sitting between them. Germline CDR1 and CDR2: SGHTA and FQGTGA. The CDR3 region has the DNA TGTGCCAGCAGCTTAGTACGGGGGACCGGGGAGCTGTTTTTT. Its translation is CASSLVRGTGELFF.

The J gene is TRBJ2-2, the V gene TRBV5-1; D may be TRBD1 (8 bases). From germline, CDR1 is SGHRS and CDR2 YFSETQ. CDR3 length equals 16 residues. Trimming left V 4 bases short and J 4 bases short, with 17 bases between. The CDR3 sequence: CASSLGGTGGTGELFF. The CDR3 region has the DNA TGCGCCAGCAGCCTGGGAGGGACAGGTGGCACCGGGGAGCTGTTTTTT. The whole variable domain, filled in from reference TRBV5-1 and TRBJ2-2, reads KAGVTQTPRYLIKTRGQQVTLSCSPISGHRSVSWYQQTPGQGLQFLFEYFSETQRNKGNFPGRFSGRQFSNSRSEMNVSTLELGDSALYLCASSLGGTGGTGELFFGEGSRLTVL.

The chain employs TRBV19 and TRBJ2-7; 10 nucleotides align to TRBD2. Trimming at V came to 7 bases and at J to 2 bases, leaving 5 bases not matched to a gene. The germline CDR1 and CDR2 sequences are LNHDA and SQIVND (reference sequence). The CDR3 is 14 amino acids. The CDR3 protein is CASNPSGSAYEQYF. CDR3 coding DNA: TGTGCCAGTAATCCTAGCGGGAGCGCCTACGAGCAGTACTTC. The full variable domain, completed using reference TRBV19 and TRBJ2-7, is DGGITQSPKYLFRKEGQNVTLSCEQNLNHDAMYWYRQDPGQGLRLIYYSQIVNDFQKGDIAEGYSVSREKKESFPLTVTSAQKNPTAFYLCASNPSGSAYEQYFGPGTRLTVT.

The rearrangement links TRBV6-1 to TRBJ1-6, with a possible D match to TRBD1 (5 bases). This CDR3 has 15 amino acids. V shed 2 bases and J shed 9 bases, with 14 bases lying between them. Germline V gene lookup returns CDR1 MNHNS and CDR2 SASEGT. CDR3: CASSESPGRGSPLHF. CDR3 DNA: TGTGCCAGCAGTGAATCCCCAGGGCGCGGTTCACCCCTCCACTTT.

A word on this clone: Other DNA variants within this sample encode the same CDR3. V gene TRBV20-1 combines with J gene TRBJ1-1; the D is unclear. Trimming shortened V by 6 bases and J by 3 bases, and 5 bases separated the two germline ends. Germline loops: CDR1 DFQATT, CDR2 SNEGSKA (reference sequence). This CDR3 has 10 amino acids. The CDR3 loop reads CSARDTEAFF. CDR3 nucleotides: TGCAGTGCCCGGGACACTGAAGCTTTCTTT.

The genes are TRBV10-3 and TRBJ2-6; weak D call: TRBD2 (6 bases). The CDR3 contains 16 residues. The V gene's germline CDR1 is ENHRY and CDR2 SYGVKD. With 10 bases removed from V and 0 bases from J, the gap between germline ends came to 16 bases. The CDR3 nucleotides read TGTGCCACCGTACCGGGACTCAGCTCTGGGGCCAACGTCCTGACTTTC. Translating it yields CATVPGLSSGANVLTF.

As to this clone: Other DNA sequences in the same sample also yield this CDR3. This sequence joins TRBV18 and TRBJ1-1; a weak D match, TRBD1 (6 bases). This CDR3 is built from 13 residues. The V gene's germline CDR1 is KGHSH and CDR2 LQKENI. V was trimmed by 4 bases and J by 2 bases, leaving 8 bases between them. DNA of the CDR3: TGTGCCAGCTCACAGACAGGTAACACTGAAGCTTTCTTT. This codes for CASSQTGNTEAFF.

This chain joins TRBV5-1 and TRBJ2-3; D may match TRBD1 or TRBD2 (6 bases each). CDR1 is SGHRS, CDR2 YFSETQ, per germline. This CDR3 is 15 amino acids long. V was pared by 2 bases and J by 1 base, with 11 bases between. The CDR3 region is CASSFWGAGTDTQYF. As DNA, the CDR3 is TGCGCCAGCAGCTTTTGGGGGGCTGGCACAGATACGCAGTATTTT.

This chain uses TRBV11-2 with TRBJ2-1; 13 bases agree with TRBD2. Germline CDR1 and CDR2: SGHAT and FQNNGV. The CDR3 extends over 17 amino acids. V shed 4 bases and J 2 bases; nucleotides not matched to a gene: 5. The CDR3 spells CASSSQGLAGTYNEQFF. CDR3 DNA: TGTGCCAGCAGCTCCCAGGGACTAGCGGGAACCTACAATGAGCAGTTCTTC.

The chain uses TRBV6-6 and TRBJ1-2, with 7 bases aligning to TRBD1. V lost 4 bases and J lost 6; bases outside the gene matches: 5. The germline CDR1 and CDR2 sequences are MNHNY and SVGAGI (reference sequence). This CDR3 has 13 residues. The DNA of the CDR3 is TGTGCCAGCAGTTTAACAGGGGATCATGGCTACACCTTC. Translating gives CASSLTGDHGYTF.

This chain uses TRBV19 with TRBJ2-1, with D perhaps given as TRBD1 or TRBD2 (5 bases each). V lost 3 bases and J 6 bases, leaving 9 bases between the germline ends. Germline V gene sequence: CDR1 LNHDA, CDR2 SQIVND (reference sequence). This CDR3 has 13 amino acids. The CDR3, as DNA: TGTGCCAGTAGTATGATTGGGGGCAATGAGCAGTTCTTC. Translated: CASSMIGGNEQFF. The whole variable domain, filled in from reference TRBV19 and TRBJ2-1, reads DGGITQSPKYLFRKEGQNVTLSCEQNLNHDAMYWYRQDPGQGLRLIYYSQIVNDFQKGDIAEGYSVSREKKESFPLTVTSAQKNPTAFYLCASSMIGGNEQFFGPGTRLTVL.